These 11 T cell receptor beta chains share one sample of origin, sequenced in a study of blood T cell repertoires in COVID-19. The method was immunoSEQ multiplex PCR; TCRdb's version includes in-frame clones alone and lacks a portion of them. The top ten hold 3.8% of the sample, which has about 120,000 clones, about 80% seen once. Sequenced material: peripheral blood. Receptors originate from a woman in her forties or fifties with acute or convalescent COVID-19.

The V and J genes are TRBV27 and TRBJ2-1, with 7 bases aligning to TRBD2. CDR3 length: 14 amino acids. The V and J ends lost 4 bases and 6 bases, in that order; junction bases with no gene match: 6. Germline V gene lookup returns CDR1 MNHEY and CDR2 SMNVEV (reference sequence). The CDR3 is CASSWTRKPNEQFF. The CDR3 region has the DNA TGTGCCAGCAGTTGGACTAGAAAGCCCAATGAGCAGTTCTTC.

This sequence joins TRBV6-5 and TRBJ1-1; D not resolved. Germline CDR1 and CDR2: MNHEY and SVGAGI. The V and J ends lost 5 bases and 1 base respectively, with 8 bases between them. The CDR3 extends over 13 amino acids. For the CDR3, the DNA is TGTGCCAGCAGTCTTGCAGGGAACACTGAAGCTTTCTTT. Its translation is CASSLAGNTEAFF.

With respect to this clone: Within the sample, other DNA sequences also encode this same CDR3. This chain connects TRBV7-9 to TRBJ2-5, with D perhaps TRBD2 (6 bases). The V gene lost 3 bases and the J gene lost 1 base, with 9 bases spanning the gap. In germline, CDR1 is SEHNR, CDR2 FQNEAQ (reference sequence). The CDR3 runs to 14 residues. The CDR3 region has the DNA TGTGCCAGCAGCTTGGCCGGGGGCCAAGAGACCCAGTACTTC. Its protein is CASSLAGGQETQYF.

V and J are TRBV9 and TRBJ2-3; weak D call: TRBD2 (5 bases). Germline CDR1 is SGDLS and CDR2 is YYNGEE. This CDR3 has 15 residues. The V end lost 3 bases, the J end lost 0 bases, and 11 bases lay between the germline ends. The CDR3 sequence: CASSAGWTSTDTQYF. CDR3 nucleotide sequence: TGTGCCAGCAGCGCGGGTTGGACTAGCACAGATACGCAGTATTTT.

For the CDR3, the DNA is TGTGCCAGCACCGAACAGGGCATACATGGCTACACCTTC. This codes for CASTEQGIHGYTF. The rearrangement uses TRBV12-3 or TRBV12-4 and TRBJ1-2; possible D gene TRBD1, 6 bases. V shed 7 bases and J shed 6 bases, with 15 bases lying between them. This CDR3 spans 13 amino acids.

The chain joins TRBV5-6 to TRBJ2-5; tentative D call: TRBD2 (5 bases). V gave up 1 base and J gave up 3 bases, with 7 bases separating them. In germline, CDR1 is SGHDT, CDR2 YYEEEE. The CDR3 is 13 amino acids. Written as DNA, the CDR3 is TGTGCCAGCAGCTTGACCGGGGAAGAGACCCAGTACTTC. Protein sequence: CASSLTGEETQYF.

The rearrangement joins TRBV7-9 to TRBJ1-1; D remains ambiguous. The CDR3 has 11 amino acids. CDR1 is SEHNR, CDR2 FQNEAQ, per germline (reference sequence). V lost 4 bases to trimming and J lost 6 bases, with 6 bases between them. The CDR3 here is CASSSSSEAFF. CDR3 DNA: TGTGCCAGCAGCTCTAGCTCTGAAGCTTTCTTT.

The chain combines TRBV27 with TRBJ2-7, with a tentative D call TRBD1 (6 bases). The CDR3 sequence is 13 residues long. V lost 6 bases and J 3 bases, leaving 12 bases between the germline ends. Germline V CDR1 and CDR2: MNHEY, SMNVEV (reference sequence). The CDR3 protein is CASSRQADYEQYF. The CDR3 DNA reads TGTGCCAGCAGCAGACAGGCCGACTACGAGCAGTACTTC.

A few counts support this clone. CDR3 protein: CASSYTSGRAVGGELFF. CDR3 sequence (DNA): TGTGCCAGCAGCTATACGAGCGGGAGGGCCGTAGGCGGGGAGCTGTTTTTT. V usage is TRBV9 and J usage is TRBJ2-2, with 10 bases identical to TRBD2. The V gene end was trimmed by 4 bases and the J gene end by 7 bases; junction bases not matched to a gene: 13. CDR1 and CDR2 from the germline V gene are SGDLS and YYNGEE. This CDR3 has 17 amino acids. The full variable domain, with the rest looked up from reference TRBV9 and TRBJ2-2, is DSGVTQTPKHLITATGQRVTLRCSPRSGDLSVYWYQQSLDQGLQFLIQYYNGEERAKGNILERFSAQQFPDLHSELNLSSLELGDSALYFCASSYTSGRAVGGELFFGEGSRLTVL.

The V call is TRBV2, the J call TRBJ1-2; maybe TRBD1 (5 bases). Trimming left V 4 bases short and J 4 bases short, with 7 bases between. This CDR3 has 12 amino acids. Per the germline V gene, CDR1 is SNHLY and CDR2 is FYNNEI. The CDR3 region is CASSGQRYGYTF. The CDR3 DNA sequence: TGTGCCAGCAGTGGACAGCGCTATGGCTACACCTTC. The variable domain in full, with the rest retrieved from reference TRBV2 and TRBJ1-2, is EPEVTQTPSHQVTQMGQEVILRCVPISNHLYFYWYRQILGQKVEFLVSFYNNEISEKSEIFDDQFSVERPDGSNFTLKIRSTKLEDSAMYFCASSGQRYGYTFGSGTRLTVV.

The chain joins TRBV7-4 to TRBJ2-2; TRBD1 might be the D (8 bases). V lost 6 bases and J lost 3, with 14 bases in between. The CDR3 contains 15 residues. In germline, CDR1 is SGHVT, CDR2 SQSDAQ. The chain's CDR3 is CASSATGGDTGELFF. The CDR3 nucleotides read TGTGCCAGCAGTGCCACAGGGGGGGACACCGGGGAGCTGTTTTTT.